The 15 T cell receptor beta chains presented below share a single source sample, sequenced in a study of tissue T cells after allogeneic stem cell transplantation. Sequenced by immunoSEQ multiplex PCR; TCRdb stores in-frame clones only, minus some. The sample lists 20,000 to 30,000 clones, about 73% occurring once. Source: tissue from the ileum, taken at autopsy. The receptors were gathered from a female donor older than 55 with lung cancer.

The J gene is TRBJ1-2, the V gene TRBV6-6; TRBD1 matches 9 bases. V lost 11 bases to trimming and J lost 4 bases; unmatched junction nucleotides: 5. Germline lookup yields CDR1 MNHNY and CDR2 SVGAGI (reference sequence). This CDR3 is 12 amino acids long. The CDR3 DNA follows: TGTGCCTGTACAGGGGGCGTCTATGGCTACACCTTC. Translating it yields CACTGGVYGYTF.

The chain is built from TRBV20-1 and TRBJ1-5; 7 positions match TRBD1. V was pared by 3 bases and J by 3 bases, with 8 bases of the junction left unmatched. This CDR3 is built from 15 residues. Germline V gene lookup returns CDR1 DFQATT and CDR2 SNEGSKA (reference sequence). The CDR3 DNA reads TGCAGTGCTAGTGACCGGGACAGTCTCAATCAGCCCCAGCATTTT. Translating it yields CSASDRDSLNQPQHF.

The J gene is TRBJ2-1, the V gene TRBV11-2, with TRBD2 identical over 14 bases. The CDR3 contains 16 residues. V lost 4 bases and J lost 9; bases outside the gene matches: 8. CDR1 SGHAT and CDR2 FQNNGV come from the germline V gene. The DNA of the CDR3 is TGTGCCAGCAGCTCCAGACTAGCGGGAGGGCCGATTGAGCAGTTCTTC. Protein sequence: CASSSRLAGGPIEQFF.

The rearrangement links TRBV3-1 (or the pseudogene TRBV3-2) to TRBJ2-7, with 13 bases identical to TRBD2. Losses at the gene ends were 4 bases for V and 0 bases for J; bases not matched to a gene: 6. Germline values: CDR1 LGHDT, CDR2 YNNKEL (reference sequence). The CDR3 runs to 17 residues. The CDR3 is CASSRKGLAGSSYEQYF. CDR3 nucleotides: TGTGCCAGCAGCCGAAAGGGACTAGCGGGAAGCTCCTACGAGCAGTACTTC.

V usage is TRBV9 and J usage is TRBJ1-2, with D tentatively TRBD1 (5 bases). Germline CDR1 and CDR2: SGDLS and YYNGEE. V lost 1 base, J lost 4 bases, and 14 bases lay in between. The CDR3 length is 15 residues. The CDR3 here is CASSVSLHRSYGYTF. CDR3 bases: TGTGCCAGCAGCGTAAGCCTCCACAGGTCCTATGGCTACACCTTC.

The V gene is TRBV7-8, the J gene TRBJ2-5; TRBD2 agrees at 9 bases. The CDR3 spans 14 residues. CDR1 SGHVS and CDR2 FQNEAQ come from the germline V gene. V shed 5 bases and J 5 bases; nucleotides not matched to a gene: 6. CDR3 amino acids: CASSRREGRETQYF. DNA for the CDR3: TGTGCCAGCAGCCGGCGGGAGGGCCGGGAGACCCAGTACTTC.

This clone was recorded once. The V and J genes are TRBV10-1 and TRBJ2-3, with D tentatively TRBD2 (5 bases). Germline assignment: CDR1 WNHNN and CDR2 SYGVQD (reference sequence). The ends were cut back, 1 base at V and 2 bases at J, with 10 bases in the middle. The length of the CDR3 is 15 residues. The CDR3 region has the DNA TGCGCCAGCAGTGAGTACAGAGACTACACAGATACGCAGTATTTT. Its translation is CASSEYRDYTDTQYF.

V usage is TRBV5-1 and J usage is TRBJ1-3, with TRBD1 identical over 7 bases. Germline V gene data show CDR1 as SGHRS and CDR2 as YFSETQ. Unmatched junction bases numbered 8, after V lost 4 bases and J lost 4 bases. The CDR3 sequence is 15 residues long. The CDR3 is CASSPRGGQGNTIYF. The CDR3 coding sequence is TGCGCCAGCAGCCCAAGGGGGGGACAGGGAAACACCATATATTTT.

V is TRBV5-6 and J is TRBJ2-4; 13 positions match TRBD2. CDR3 length equals 16 residues. V gave up 4 bases and J gave up 4 bases; unmatched junction bases: 5. From germline, CDR1 is SGHDT and CDR2 YYEEEE. The chain's CDR3 is CASSAGTSGTKNIQYF. Here the CDR3 DNA reads TGTGCCAGCAGCGCCGGGACTAGCGGGACGAAAAACATTCAGTACTTC.

This clone was recorded once. The chain recombines TRBV6-5 with TRBJ2-2, with 11 bases identical to TRBD1. This CDR3 has 12 residues. Germline V CDR1 and CDR2: MNHEY, SVGAGI. V lost 6 bases and J lost 15; bases outside the gene matches: 6. CDR3 bases: TGTGCCAGCAGGACCGGGACAGGGGGGATGTTTTTT. This encodes CASRTGTGGMFF.

J is TRBJ1-2 and V is TRBV16; tentative D call: TRBD1 (5 bases). The CDR3 runs 13 residues. V was pared by 4 bases and J by 2 bases, with 8 bases between. Germline V lookup: CDR1 KGHSY, CDR2 FQNENV. The CDR3 protein is CASSRGGNYGYTF. In DNA form, the CDR3 reads TGTGCCAGCAGCCGGGGCGGGAACTATGGCTACACCTTC.

The V gene is TRBV11-3, the J gene TRBJ2-4; 11 bases fit TRBD2. Unmatched junction bases numbered 5, after V lost 5 bases and J lost 2 bases. This CDR3 is 16 amino acids long. Germline V gives CDR1 SGHNT, CDR2 YENEEA. The CDR3: CASSRGTSGSKNIQYF. The DNA of the CDR3 is TGTGCCAGCAGCCGCGGGACTAGCGGTTCCAAAAACATTCAGTACTTC.

The chain recombines TRBV3-1 (or the pseudogene TRBV3-2) with TRBJ1-1; possibly TRBD1 for D (6 bases). The CDR3 is made up of 15 amino acids. V gave up 2 bases and J gave up 4 bases, with 14 bases separating them. The germline V gene encodes CDR1 LGHDT and CDR2 YNNKEL (reference sequence). The CDR3 is CASSQRGARVTEAFF. The CDR3 DNA follows: TGTGCCAGCAGCCAACGGGGGGCGCGGGTCACTGAAGCTTTCTTT.

This clone was counted once. The V and J genes are TRBV19 and TRBJ2-2; D might be TRBD1 (6 bases). CDR3 length: 14 residues. Germline CDR1 reads LNHDA; CDR2 reads SQIVND (reference sequence). Trimming cost V 4 bases and J 4 bases, with 10 bases left between them. CDR3 sequence reads: CASSKSGATGELFF. The CDR3 nucleotides are TGTGCCAGTAGTAAGTCAGGGGCCACCGGGGAGCTGTTTTTT.

J is TRBJ2-7 and V is TRBV27; unclear D gene. The CDR3 totals 13 residues. Germline V lookup: CDR1 MNHEY, CDR2 SMNVEV (reference sequence). V lost 3 bases, J lost 3 bases, and 9 bases lay in between. In nucleotides, the CDR3 is TGTGCCAGCAGTTTTGACGGTTTCTACGAGCAGTACTTC. This translates into CASSFDGFYEQYF.